This entry lists 25 T cell receptor beta chains sequenced from one sample in a study of shared clonotypes between healthy human individuals. Libraries were prepared by immunoSEQ multiplex PCR; TCRdb keeps only in-frame clonotypes and omits some of them. The sample records around 2.1 million clones, approximately 94% being singletons. Input material: naive CD4+ T cells sorted from blood. This sample's subset: CD45RA+ positively selected. The receptors here all came from a young man in good health.

V usage is TRBV11-2 and J usage is TRBJ2-5, with no clear D. With 4 bases removed from V and 5 bases from J, the gap between germline ends came to 14 bases. This CDR3 contains 14 residues. The germline gives CDR1 SGHAT, CDR2 FQNNGV. The CDR3 region is CASSSIQELETQYF. CDR3 coding DNA: TGTGCCAGCAGCTCAATCCAAGAGTTGGAGACCCAGTACTTC. Complete variable domain (other parts from reference TRBV11-2 and TRBJ2-5): EAGVAQSPRYKIIEKRQSVAFWCNPISGHATLYWYQQILGQGPKLLIQFQNNGVVDDSQLPKDRFSAERLKGVDSTLKIQPAKLEDSAVYLCASSSIQELETQYFGPGTRLLVL.

The chain employs TRBV6-6 and TRBJ2-7; 8 nucleotides match TRBD2. The V gene end was trimmed by 5 bases and the J gene end by 4 bases; junction bases not matched to a gene: 10. Per germline, CDR1 MNHNY and CDR2 SVGAGI (reference sequence). This CDR3 has 15 residues. The CDR3 sequence is CASSPVGSGTYEQYF. The CDR3 nucleotides read TGTGCCAGCAGTCCCGTCGGTAGCGGGACGTACGAGCAGTACTTC.

The chain combines TRBV6-1 with TRBJ2-3; D is undetermined. Germline V gene lookup returns CDR1 MNHNS and CDR2 SASEGT. V was pared by 1 base and J by 10 bases, with 12 bases between. The CDR3 totals 13 residues. The CDR3 protein is CASSEGYGQAQYF. The CDR3 bases are TGTGCCAGCAGTGAAGGTTACGGGCAGGCGCAGTATTTT.

CDR3 sequence (DNA): TGTGCCAGCAGTTCCGGCCCATACAGGGGACACACTGAAGCTTTCTTT. Its translation is CASSSGPYRGHTEAFF. This rearrangement joins TRBV28 to TRBJ1-1, with 7 bases lining up with TRBD1. The V gene end was trimmed by 4 bases and the J gene end by 3 bases; junction bases not matched to a gene: 11. This CDR3 region has 16 residues. Germline assignment: CDR1 MDHEN and CDR2 SYDVKM.

About this clone itself: The same CDR3 can be traced to other DNA sequences in this sample. This sequence joins TRBV7-2 and TRBJ1-1, with a tentative D call TRBD1 (5 bases). Germline V CDR1 and CDR2: SGHTA, FQGNSA. CDR3 length: 14 amino acids. The ends were cut back, 3 bases at V and 1 base at J, with 9 bases in the middle. CDR3 sequence: CASSFRQGNTEAFF. The CDR3, as DNA: TGTGCCAGCAGCTTCCGGCAGGGGAACACTGAAGCTTTCTTT.

V gene TRBV6-1 combines with J gene TRBJ1-1, with 8 bases aligning to TRBD1. This CDR3 is 13 amino acids long. Germline loops: CDR1 MNHNS, CDR2 SASEGT. The ends lost 0 bases at V and 11 bases at J; junction bases unmatched: 5. The CDR3 sequence: CASSEAPGGPAFF. CDR3 nucleotide sequence: TGTGCCAGCAGTGAAGCCCCAGGGGGCCCGGCTTTCTTT.

For this clone: Other DNA sequences of this sample code for an identical CDR3. The rearrangement uses TRBV5-4 and TRBJ1-1; D gene ambiguous. CDR3 length: 13 residues. Germline-derived CDR1 and CDR2 are SGHNT and YYREEE (reference sequence). Trimming removed 0 bases from V and 1 base from J, with 4 bases in between. CDR3 protein: CASSLGGNTEAFF. Here the CDR3 DNA reads TGTGCCAGCAGCTTGGGTGGGAACACTGAAGCTTTCTTT. Full variable domain (missing parts from reference TRBV5-4 and TRBJ1-1): ETGVTQSPTHLIKTRGQQVTLRCSSQSGHNTVSWYQQALGQGPQFIFQYYREEENGRGNFPPRFSGLQFPNYSSELNVNALELDDSALYLCASSLGGNTEAFFGQGTRLTVV.

The chain recombines TRBV10-3 with TRBJ1-2; 8 nucleotides line up with TRBD1. J was trimmed by 0 bases and V by 8 bases; bases with no gene match: 2. CDR1 ENHRY and CDR2 SYGVKD come from the germline V gene. The CDR3 is made up of 13 amino acids. For the CDR3, the DNA is TGTGCCATCCAGGACAGGGCTAACTATGGCTACACCTTC. Translated: CAIQDRANYGYTF.

V and J are TRBV9 and TRBJ2-3; 9 nucleotides match TRBD1. After removal of 3 bases from V and 10 bases from J, the junction contained 3 bases not matched to a gene. This CDR3 has 12 amino acids. Germline V gene sequence: CDR1 SGDLS, CDR2 YYNGEE. The CDR3 DNA is TGTGCCAGCAGCGAGTGGACAGGGGCGCAGTATTTT. Translating it yields CASSEWTGAQYF.

The chain uses TRBV6-1 and TRBJ1-5, with TRBD1 matching over 9 bases. This CDR3 is built from 13 residues. The junction had 4 bases not matched to a gene; V was cut back by 6 bases and J by 7 bases. Germline loops: CDR1 MNHNS, CDR2 SASEGT. The CDR3 is CASSRTGEQPQHF. CDR3 sequence (DNA): TGTGCCAGCAGCCGGACAGGGGAGCAGCCCCAGCATTTT.

This clone has a single count. J is TRBJ2-5 and V is TRBV15; TRBD1 might be the D (5 bases). This CDR3 spans 13 amino acids. Per the germline V gene, CDR1 is LNHNV and CDR2 is YYDKDF (reference sequence). V shed 7 bases and J shed 0 bases, with 9 bases lying between them. In DNA form, the CDR3 reads TGTGCCACCAAAAGGGGCTACCAAGAGACCCAGTACTTC. It specifies CATKRGYQETQYF.

This chain uses TRBV10-3 with TRBJ1-5, with a tentative D call TRBD1 (6 bases). This CDR3 comprises 15 residues. The germline gives CDR1 ENHRY, CDR2 SYGVKD. Deletions cut 10 bases from V and 3 bases from J, with 19 bases between. The CDR3 DNA reads as TGTGCCACCGCGATCGACAGGACCTACAATCAGCCCCAGCATTTT. Residues: CATAIDRTYNQPQHF.

For this clone: This same CDR3 is encoded by further DNA sequences in the sample. The chain carries TRBV5-1 and TRBJ2-5; 8 bases line up with TRBD1. CDR1 is SGHRS, CDR2 YFSETQ, per germline. This CDR3 region has 14 residues. Trimming took 5 bases from V and 5 from J; bases not matched to a gene: 8. The CDR3 DNA is TGCGCCAGCAGTCGAGGACAGGGCGGGGAGACCCAGTACTTC. Residues: CASSRGQGGETQYF.

The gene calls are TRBV11-3 and TRBJ2-1, with D perhaps matching TRBD2 (6 bases). Trimming stripped 6 bases from V and 0 bases from J, with 15 bases between. From germline, CDR1 is SGHNT and CDR2 YENEEA. The CDR3 has 16 amino acids. CDR3 amino acids: CASSRTGGSSYNEQFF. The DNA for the CDR3 is TGTGCCAGCAGTAGAACTGGGGGGTCCTCCTACAATGAGCAGTTCTTC.

This sequence joins TRBV11-2 and TRBJ1-1; D might be TRBD1 (5 bases). Germline V gene sequence: CDR1 SGHAT, CDR2 FQNNGV. The CDR3 has 15 residues. Between the trimmed V and J ends, which lost 4 bases and 1 base, there was a span of 13 bases. The CDR3 region is CASSSRDHGNTEAFF. Here the CDR3 DNA reads TGTGCCAGCAGCTCCCGGGACCATGGGAACACTGAAGCTTTCTTT.

This rearrangement joins TRBV9 to TRBJ2-3, with a tentative D call TRBD1 (5 bases). The length of the CDR3 is 14 residues. V was clipped by 4 bases and J by 2 bases, with 11 bases between them. Germline values: CDR1 SGDLS, CDR2 YYNGEE. The CDR3, as DNA: TGTGCCAGCAGCCCCCCAGGGCTCACAGATACGCAGTATTTT. Translation: CASSPPGLTDTQYF.

V is TRBV5-1 and J is TRBJ2-7, with 7 positions matching TRBD1. V trimming: 2 bases; J trimming: 3 bases; junction bases outside the gene matches: 20. The CDR3 covers 19 residues. CDR1 is SGHRS and CDR2 is YFSETQ in the germline V gene. CDR3 amino acids: CASSLLPRDSDLELYEQYF. The CDR3 nucleotides read TGCGCCAGCAGCTTATTACCCCGGGACAGCGATTTAGAACTCTACGAGCAGTACTTC.

The V call is TRBV15, the J call TRBJ2-2; 7 bases map to TRBD1. Germline CDR1 LNHNV, CDR2 YYDKDF (reference sequence). The CDR3 is 15 residues long. Trimming at V came to 3 bases and at J to 9 bases, leaving 10 bases not matched to a gene. CDR3: CATSSPGQPTRELFF. The CDR3 nucleotides read TGTGCCACCAGCAGTCCGGGACAGCCGACCCGGGAGCTGTTTTTT.

This chain connects TRBV7-6 to TRBJ1-2; 12 bases agree with TRBD1. V lost 1 base to trimming and J lost 6 bases; unmatched junction nucleotides: 9. The CDR3 sequence is 17 residues long. Germline V CDR1 and CDR2: SGHVS, FNYEAQ. In DNA form, the CDR3 reads TGTGCCAGCAGCTTAGGGTTACCGGGACAGGGGGCAGATGGCTACACCTTC. Residues: CASSLGLPGQGADGYTF.

The chain combines TRBV6-5 with TRBJ2-7, with unresolved D. Germline CDR1 reads MNHEY; CDR2 reads SVGAGI. Trimming stripped 3 bases from V and 2 bases from J, with 11 bases between. The CDR3 is 14 amino acids. The CDR3 nucleotides are TGTGCCAGCAGTTATTTCGGCGGAACCTACGAGCAGTACTTC. Translating gives CASSYFGGTYEQYF.

The gene calls are TRBV7-9 and TRBJ1-5; 11 bases fit TRBD1. Germline V gene lookup returns CDR1 SEHNR and CDR2 FQNEAQ (reference sequence). The CDR3 contains 17 residues. J gave up 7 bases and V 3 bases, and 11 bases lay outside the gene matches. CDR3 in DNA: TGTGCCAGCAGCTTCGGGGCCGGGACAGGGGGAGGACAGCCCCAGCATTTT. It translates to CASSFGAGTGGGQPQHF.

V gene TRBV7-9 combines with J gene TRBJ2-7; TRBD1 might be the D (6 bases). Germline CDR1 SEHNR, CDR2 FQNEAQ (reference sequence). The CDR3 runs to 16 residues. Trimming removed 4 bases from V and 0 bases from J, with 16 bases in between. CDR3 amino acids: CASSSMRDRSSYEQYF. DNA of the CDR3: TGTGCCAGCAGCTCTATGCGAGACAGGAGCTCCTACGAGCAGTACTTC.

Only one count was recorded for this clone. The chain uses TRBV5-1 and TRBJ1-1; D not resolved. Per the germline V gene, CDR1 is SGHRS and CDR2 is YFSETQ. The CDR3 runs to 15 residues. V lost 0 bases, J lost 0 bases, and 9 bases lay in between. The CDR3 nucleotides read TGCGCCAGCAGCTTGGAGTGGGGAATGAACACTGAAGCTTTCTTT. Translation gives CASSLEWGMNTEAFF.

The rearrangement links TRBV4-1 to TRBJ2-5; D may correspond to TRBD1 or TRBD2 (6 bases each). Looked up from germline, CDR1 is MGHRA and CDR2 is YSYEKL. The CDR3 length is 15 residues. With 3 bases removed from V and 4 bases from J, the gap between germline ends came to 15 bases. CDR3 nucleotides: TGCGCCAGCAGCCAGGGGGGACAAAATGGAGAGACCCAGTACTTC. Translation: CASSQGGQNGETQYF.

The chain is built from TRBV18 and TRBJ1-1; D might be TRBD1 (5 bases). V was pared by 6 bases and J by 1 base, with 15 bases between. Per germline, CDR1 KGHSH and CDR2 LQKENI. The CDR3 is made up of 15 amino acids. CDR3 loop: CASSPAGRSNTEAFF. The CDR3 nucleotides are TGTGCCAGCTCGCCAGCGGGACGTTCGAACACTGAAGCTTTCTTT.